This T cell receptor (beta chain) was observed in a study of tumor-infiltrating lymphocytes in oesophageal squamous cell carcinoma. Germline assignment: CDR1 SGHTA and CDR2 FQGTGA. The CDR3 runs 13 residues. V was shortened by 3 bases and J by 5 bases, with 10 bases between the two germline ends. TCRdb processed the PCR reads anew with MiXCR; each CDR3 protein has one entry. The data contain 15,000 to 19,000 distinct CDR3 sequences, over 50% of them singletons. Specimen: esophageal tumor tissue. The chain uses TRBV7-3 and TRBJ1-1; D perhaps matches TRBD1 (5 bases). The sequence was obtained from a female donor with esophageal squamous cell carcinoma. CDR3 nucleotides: TGTGCCAGCAGCTTTGGGGGGGGGACTGAAGCTTTCTTT. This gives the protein CASSFGGGTEAFF. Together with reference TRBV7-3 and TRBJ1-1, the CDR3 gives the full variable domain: GAGVSQTPSNKVTEKGKYVELRCDPISGHTALYWYRQSLGQGPEFLIYFQGTGAADDSGLPNDRFFAVRPEGSVSTLKIQRTERGDSAVYLCASSFGGGTEAFFGQGTRLTVV.